Below, 14 T cell receptor beta chains from the same sample are listed, as sequenced in a study of blood T cell repertoires in COVID-19. Produced via immunoSEQ multiplex PCR; TCRdb's table is partial and in-frame only. The sample yields approximately 260,000 clones, about nine tenths seen once. Sequencing input: PBMCs or T cells enriched from blood (not recorded which). These receptors were obtained from a woman aged 60 to 75 who had recovered from COVID-19.

The chain employs TRBV5-4 and TRBJ2-5, with TRBD2 identical over 12 bases. V was clipped by 10 bases and J by 3 bases; unmatched bases: 4. CDR1 is SGHNT, CDR2 YYREEE, per germline (reference sequence). The CDR3 is 13 amino acids. The CDR3, as DNA: TGTGCCCACCGACTAGCGGGGGAAGAGACCCAGTACTTC. Protein sequence: CAHRLAGEETQYF.

The chain employs TRBV28 and TRBJ1-2, with 7 bases identical to TRBD1. The CDR3 spans 15 residues. Germline V lookup: CDR1 MDHEN, CDR2 SYDVKM. Trimming removed 3 bases from V and 5 bases from J; junction bases left unmatched: 9. CDR3 residues: CASSFPGQRTYGYTF. The CDR3 DNA reads TGTGCCAGCAGTTTTCCGGGACAGAGGACATATGGCTACACCTTC.

This chain uses TRBV18 with TRBJ2-3; 13 bases align to TRBD2. J lost 2 bases, V lost 3 bases, and 2 bases had no gene match. The CDR3 sequence is 16 residues long. In germline, CDR1 is KGHSH, CDR2 LQKENI. The DNA for the CDR3 is TGTGCCAGCTCACCGGGACTAGCGGGACCCACAGATACGCAGTATTTT. Translating it yields CASSPGLAGPTDTQYF.

The chain uses TRBV29-1 and TRBJ1-1; D gene uncertain. CDR3 length: 14 residues. From germline, CDR1 is SQVTM and CDR2 ANQGSEA. V was cut by 0 bases and J by 7 bases, with 15 bases left in between. The CDR3 here is CSVEDLIAGHEAFF. The CDR3 DNA is TGCAGCGTTGAAGATCTTATAGCGGGTCATGAAGCTTTCTTT.

The rearrangement links TRBV27 to TRBJ2-7, with 11 positions matching TRBD1. Germline loops: CDR1 MNHEY, CDR2 SMNVEV (reference sequence). V lost 6 bases to trimming and J lost 4 bases; unmatched junction nucleotides: 5. CDR3 length: 14 amino acids. Here the CDR3 DNA reads TGTGCCAGCAGCCCGGGACAGGGGGGATACGAGCAGTACTTC. The encoded protein is CASSPGQGGYEQYF.

The chain is built from TRBV24-1 and TRBJ2-3; 8 bases align to TRBD1. V gave up 9 bases and J gave up 3 bases; unmatched junction bases: 4. CDR3 length: 13 residues. The germline CDR1 and CDR2 sequences are KGHDR and SFDVKD. DNA of the CDR3: TGTGCCACCGGACAGGGTCTTACAGATACGCAGTATTTT. This translates into CATGQGLTDTQYF.

This clone showed up just a few times. Mismatch with germline at one junction end may stem from a read error. The chain joins TRBV19 to TRBJ1-1; D ambiguous. Germline lookup yields CDR1 LNHDA and CDR2 SQIVND (reference sequence). The CDR3 is 13 residues long. DNA for the CDR3: TGTGCCAGCCGAGGGAGGCCGAACGCTGAAGCTTTCTTT. Translated, it gives CASRGRPNAEAFF.

The chain links TRBV28 to TRBJ1-2, with unresolved D. The CDR3 length is 12 residues. V lost 1 base, J lost 7 bases, and 7 bases lay in between. The germline CDR1 and CDR2 sequences are MDHEN and SYDVKM. CDR3 bases: TGTGCCAGCAGTTTATCCGGGAGTGGCTACACCTTC. Its protein product is CASSLSGSGYTF.

The CDR3 region is CASSGWDKGYQPQHF. CDR3 DNA sequence: TGTGCCAGCAGCGGATGGGACAAGGGTTATCAGCCCCAGCATTTT. The chain combines TRBV7-9 with TRBJ1-5; TRBD1 is a possible D gene (6 bases). CDR3 length: 15 residues. Trimming stripped 5 bases from V and 5 bases from J, with 16 bases between. Per germline, CDR1 SEHNR and CDR2 FQNEAQ (reference sequence).

The chain carries TRBV5-1 and TRBJ2-2, with a tentative D call TRBD2 (6 bases). CDR3 length equals 14 residues. CDR1 SGHRS and CDR2 YFSETQ come from the germline V gene. V was trimmed by 4 bases and J by 2 bases, leaving 9 bases between them. The CDR3 nucleotides are TGCGCCAGCAGCGGGACTGCCAACACCGGGGAGCTGTTTTTT. It specifies CASSGTANTGELFF.

The rearrangement joins TRBV5-1 to TRBJ2-1; TRBD2 matches at 14 bases. Germline V gene lookup returns CDR1 SGHRS and CDR2 YFSETQ. J lost 0 bases, V lost 4 bases, and 6 bases had no gene match. The CDR3 has 18 amino acids. The DNA for the CDR3 is TGCGCCAGCAGCGACGGACTAGCGGGGGGCTTCTCCTACAATGAGCAGTTCTTC. This encodes CASSDGLAGGFSYNEQFF. Using reference TRBV5-1 and TRBJ2-1 for the parts outside the CDR3, the full variable domain is KAGVTQTPRYLIKTRGQQVTLSCSPISGHRSVSWYQQTPGQGLQFLFEYFSETQRNKGNFPGRFSGRQFSNSRSEMNVSTLELGDSALYLCASSDGLAGGFSYNEQFFGPGTRLTVL.

The chain carries TRBV19 and TRBJ1-1; TRBD1 matches 8 bases. The CDR3 runs 14 residues. The germline V gene has CDR1 LNHDA and CDR2 SQIVND (reference sequence). V trimming: 5 bases; J trimming: 3 bases; junction bases outside the gene matches: 5. Written as DNA, the CDR3 is TGTGCCAGTAGTTGGGGGACAGGACACACTGAAGCTTTCTTT. Translating gives CASSWGTGHTEAFF.

V gene TRBV19 combines with J gene TRBJ1-2; no firm D call. Germline loops: CDR1 LNHDA, CDR2 SQIVND (reference sequence). The CDR3 runs to 14 residues. V was clipped by 10 bases and J by 8 bases, with 23 bases between them. The CDR3 region is CATKVPWRAPGYTF. CDR3 nucleotide sequence: TGTGCCACCAAGGTTCCATGGAGGGCCCCAGGCTACACCTTC.

The V gene is TRBV5-1, the J gene TRBJ2-7; possibly TRBD1 for D (6 bases). The CDR3 is 16 residues long. The ends were cut back, 1 base at V and 6 bases at J, with 20 bases in the middle. The germline gives CDR1 SGHRS, CDR2 YFSETQ. The CDR3 DNA sequence: TGCGCCAGCAGCTTGCAAACCGGGACACTAGGTCGCGAGCAGTACTTC. It yields the protein CASSLQTGTLGREQYF.